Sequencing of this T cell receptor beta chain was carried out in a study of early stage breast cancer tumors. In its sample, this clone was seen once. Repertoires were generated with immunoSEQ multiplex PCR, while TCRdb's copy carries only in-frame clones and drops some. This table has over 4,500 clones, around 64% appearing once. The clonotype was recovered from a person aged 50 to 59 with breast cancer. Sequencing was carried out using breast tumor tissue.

CDR3 in DNA: TGCGCCAGCAGCTCCAGACTAGCGGGGATCAATGAGCAGTTCTTC. Protein product: CASSSRLAGINEQFF. The V call is TRBV5-1, the J call TRBJ2-1; the match to TRBD2 covers 11 bases. This CDR3 contains 15 residues. Germline CDR1 and CDR2: SGHRS and YFSETQ. With 3 bases clipped from V and 6 bases from J, the junction kept 5 bases outside the gene matches.